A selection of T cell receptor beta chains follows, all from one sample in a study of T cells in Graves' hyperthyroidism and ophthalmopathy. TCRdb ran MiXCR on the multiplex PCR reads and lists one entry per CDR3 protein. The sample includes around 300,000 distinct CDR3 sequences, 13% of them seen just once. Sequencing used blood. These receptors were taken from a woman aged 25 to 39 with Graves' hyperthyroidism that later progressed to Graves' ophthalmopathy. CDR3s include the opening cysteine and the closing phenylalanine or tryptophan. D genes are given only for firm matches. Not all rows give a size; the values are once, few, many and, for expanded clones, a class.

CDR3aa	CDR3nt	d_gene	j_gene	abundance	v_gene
CASSQVRGGDSYNEQFF	TGTGCCAGCAGCCAAGTTCGCGGGGGGGACTCCTACAATGAGCAGTTCTTC	TRBD2	TRBJ2-1	many	TRBV14
CASSDKAGETQYF	TGTGCCAGCAGCGACAAGGCCGGAGAGACCCAGTACTTC	NA	TRBJ2-5	NA	TRBV9
CASSKLSYNEQFF	TGTGCCAGCAGCAAACTCTCCTACAATGAGCAGTTCTTC	NA	TRBJ2-1	many	TRBV6-2/TRBV6-3
CASRQSSYEQYF	TGTGCCAGCAGACAGTCCTCCTACGAGCAGTACTTC	NA	TRBJ2-7	many	TRBV2
CASSLRGGTGTHNYGYTF	TGTGCCAGCAGTCTAAGGGGAGGGACAGGGACGCATAACTATGGCTACACCTTC	TRBD1	TRBJ1-2	many	TRBV27
CASSLIFGELFF	TGTGCCAGCAGCTTAATATTCGGGGAGCTGTTTTTT	NA	TRBJ2-2	few	TRBV7-8
CASSPPPISDTQYF	TGTGCCAGCAGCCCCCCCCCCATCTCAGATACGCAGTATTTT	NA	TRBJ2-3	many	TRBV11-2
CASTGTGSNQPQHF	TGTGCCAGCACCGGGACAGGGAGCAATCAGCCCCAGCATTTT	TRBD1	TRBJ1-5	NA	TRBV19
CASSMDNSGEAFF	TGTGCCAGCAGCATGGATAACAGTGGTGAAGCTTTCTTT	NA	TRBJ1-1	NA	TRBV7-9
CASSLGQSGNEQFF	TGTGCCAGCAGCCTCGGACAGTCGGGGAATGAGCAGTTCTTC	NA	TRBJ2-1	NA	TRBV7-6
CASTRAGNQPQHF	TGTGCCAGCACCCGGGCCGGCAATCAGCCCCAGCATTTT	NA	TRBJ1-5	few	TRBV12-3/TRBV12-4
CASRDETDPMDTQYF	TGTGCCAGCAGAGATGAGACAGACCCAATGGATACGCAGTATTTT	NA	TRBJ2-3	many	TRBV27
CASNSPGGLYTDTQYF	TGTGCCAGCAATTCTCCGGGGGGACTATACACAGATACGCAGTATTTT	TRBD2	TRBJ2-3	many	TRBV7-9
CASSEGSGKLRYGYTF	TGTGCCAGCAGTGAAGGGAGCGGGAAACTTCGCTATGGCTACACCTTC	NA	TRBJ1-2	few	TRBV6-1
CASSLEGVTSTGELFF	TGTGCCAGCAGTTTAGAGGGAGTAACGAGCACCGGGGAGCTGTTTTTT	NA	TRBJ2-2	many	TRBV12-3/TRBV12-4
CSATDRGGETQYF	TGCAGTGCTACTGACAGGGGTGGGGAGACCCAGTACTTC	TRBD1	TRBJ2-5	many	TRBV20-1
CASRTTGQGNSPLHF	TGTGCCAGCAGAACCACCGGACAGGGAAATTCACCCCTCCACTTT	TRBD1	TRBJ1-6	many	TRBV28
CASSVLGSTYEQYF	TGCGCCAGCAGTGTTCTAGGCAGTACCTACGAGCAGTACTTC	NA	TRBJ2-7	few	TRBV10-2
CASSPAGTSGYEQFF	TGCGCCAGCAGCCCCGCCGGGACTAGCGGGTATGAGCAGTTCTTC	TRBD2	TRBJ2-1	many	TRBV4-3
CSVTSGNGRASYNEQFF	TGCAGCGTCACCTCGGGGAACGGGAGGGCCTCATACAATGAGCAGTTCTTC	TRBD2	TRBJ2-1	NA	TRBV29-1
CSVEAPDYRSGDYEQYF	TGCAGCGTTGAAGCTCCTGACTACCGGAGTGGAGATTACGAGCAGTACTTC	NA	TRBJ2-7	many	TRBV29-1
CASSQEMGRPYSYEQYF	TGTGCCAGCAGCCAAGAAATGGGCAGGCCATACTCCTACGAGCAGTACTTC	NA	TRBJ2-7	many	TRBV4-2
CASSSDSSGRVNEQFF	TGTGCCAGCAGCTCCGATTCTAGCGGGAGGGTAAATGAGCAGTTCTTC	TRBD2	TRBJ2-1	many	TRBV7-6
CASSKQGDNSPLHF	TGTGCCAGCAGTAAACAGGGGGATAATTCACCCCTCCACTTT	TRBD1	TRBJ1-6	few	TRBV6-1
CASSFFYEQYF	TGTGCCAGCAGCTTCTTCTACGAGCAGTACTTC	NA	TRBJ2-7	many	TRBV28
CASSFRGLYGYTF	TGTGCCAGCAGTTTCAGGGGGCTCTATGGCTACACCTTC	TRBD1	TRBJ1-2	many	TRBV28
CASSLTINTGELFF	TGTGCCAGCAGCTTAACAATAAACACCGGGGAGCTGTTTTTT	NA	TRBJ2-2	few	TRBV7-3
CASRAGIEAFF	TGTGCCAGCAGAGCGGGGATTGAAGCTTTCTTT	NA	TRBJ1-1	few	TRBV25-1
CSARDRGGGTSYQPQHF	TGCAGTGCTAGAGATAGGGGAGGCGGGACATCATATCAGCCCCAGCATTTT	NA	TRBJ1-5	few	TRBV20-1
CASSSGLGETQYF	TGTGCCAGCAGCTCGGGGTTAGGAGAGACCCAGTACTTC	NA	TRBJ2-5	many	TRBV12-3/TRBV12-4
CSATSSGEQFF	TGCAGTGCTACATCTAGCGGCGAGCAGTTCTTC	TRBD2	TRBJ2-1	NA	TRBV20-1
CASSDRAGEYF	TGTGCCAGCAGTGACAGGGCGGGGGAGTACTTC	NA	TRBJ2-5	many	TRBV12-3/TRBV12-4
CSAGGDVSGKNIQYF	TGCAGTGCTGGAGGGGATGTTAGCGGAAAAAACATTCAGTACTTC	NA	TRBJ2-4	NA	TRBV20-1
CASSLARGKDGYTF	TGTGCCAGCAGTTTAGCCCGGGGAAAGGATGGCTACACCTTC	NA	TRBJ1-2	many	TRBV12-3/TRBV12-4
CASSYAGDSGNTIYF	TGTGCCAGCAGTTACGCGGGGGACTCTGGAAACACCATATATTTT	NA	TRBJ1-3	many	TRBV6-2/TRBV6-3
CASSQDDGTGELFF	TGCGCCAGCAGCCAAGATGACGGGACCGGGGAGCTGTTTTTT	NA	TRBJ2-2	NA	TRBV4-3
CASSSEAGASEQFF	TGTGCCAGCTCATCCGAGGCGGGAGCTAGTGAGCAGTTCTTC	TRBD2	TRBJ2-1	many	TRBV18
CSAEGLAGVEQFF	TGCAGTGCAGAGGGACTAGCGGGAGTTGAGCAGTTCTTC	TRBD2	TRBJ2-1	many	TRBV20-1
CSARDPSGTYNSPLHF	TGCAGTGCTAGAGATCCAAGCGGGACTTATAATTCACCCCTCCACTTT	NA	TRBJ1-6	few	TRBV20-1
CASSSGPSEAFF	TGTGCCAGCAGTTCCGGACCGAGTGAAGCTTTCTTT	NA	TRBJ1-1	many	TRBV28
CASSLSGTRTDTQYF	TGTGCCAGCAGTTTAAGTGGGACACGGACAGATACGCAGTATTTT	NA	TRBJ2-3	many	TRBV27
CASSFEQGQPQHF	TGTGCCAGCAGTTTCGAACAGGGCCAGCCCCAGCATTTT	NA	TRBJ1-5	many	TRBV2